Sequencing of this T cell receptor (beta chain) was carried out in a study of cytomegalovirus exposure and HLA in healthy donors. Overall study: Drawn from HLA-typed donors, about 85 million unique TCRs were held in an early data release.

The PCR ran on 60 Vbeta and 13 Jbeta primers. Assay used: immunoSEQ multiplex PCR; TCRdb lists only in-frame clones, some missing. The table records around 150,000 clones, about two thirds of them present only once. Study-level findings and limits: Using a false discovery rate of 0.05, a later analysis showed that 16,951 TCR beta sequences were associated with HLA alleles.

As regards this clone: The antigen is not known.

Trimming removed 3 bases from V and 5 bases from J; junction bases left unmatched: 3. The germline V gene encodes CDR1 KGHSH and CDR2 LQKENI. This CDR3 has 14 residues. V usage is TRBV18 and J usage is TRBJ2-2, with TRBD2 identical over 7 bases. The TCR was taken from a woman aged 25 to 39 in good health and CMV-seronegative. Sequencing was carried out using PBMCs. CDR3 loop: CASSPLRETGELFF. In nucleotides, the CDR3 is TGTGCCAGCTCACCTTTGCGGGAGACCGGGGAGCTGTTTTTT.